The rows below give T cell receptor beta chains drawn from one sample of a study of Graves' ophthalmopathy and Graves' hyperthyroidism. TCRdb processed the multiplex PCR reads anew with MiXCR; each CDR3 protein has one entry. The table records around 1.1 million distinct CDR3 sequences, 35% to 40% of them present only once. Sequenced input: peripheral blood or thyroid tissue (not recorded which). These receptors were taken from an adult man with Graves' hyperthyroidism. CDR3s include the opening cysteine and the closing phenylalanine or tryptophan. The order of the fields is J gene, clone size, D gene, V gene, CDR3 DNA, CDR3 protein. The D gene is left open where the match is weak. Where a row states a size, it is once, few, many or the class of an expanded clone; other rows omit it.

TRBJ1-2 | many | NA | TRBV7-9 | TGTGCCAGCAGCTTAGCGACTACAGCAAAAGGCTACACCTTC | CASSLATTAKGYTF
TRBJ1-5 | many | NA | TRBV15 | TGTGCCACCAGCAGAGACAACCTAGGGGTCAATCAGCCCCAGCATTTT | CATSRDNLGVNQPQHF
TRBJ2-2 | NA | NA | TRBV10-3 | TGTGCCATCAGTGACGGGACGGGGGAGCTGTTTTTT | CAISDGTGELFF
TRBJ2-2 | NA | NA | TRBV5-1 | TGCGCCAGCAGCCAAGAGTTAAAGACCGGGGAGCTGTTTTTT | CASSQELKTGELFF
TRBJ1-5 | many | TRBD1 | TRBV19 | TGTGCCAGTAGTATTTGGCTGGGCAGGGGGCATCAGCCCCAGCATTTT | CASSIWLGRGHQPQHF
TRBJ2-7 | NA | NA | TRBV3-1 | TGTGCCAGCAGCCAAGATCGTCAGGACCAGAGGGGCGAGCAGTACTTC | CASSQDRQDQRGEQYF
TRBJ2-7 | NA | NA | TRBV7-9 | TGTGCCAGCAGCTCCCCGGACGGTCAATCCTTTCCCTACGAGCAGTACTTC | CASSSPDGQSFPYEQYF
TRBJ1-2 | many | TRBD1 | TRBV29-1 | TGCAGCGTTGTACAGGGGGCCTCTGGCTACACCTTC | CSVVQGASGYTF
TRBJ2-7 | many | NA | TRBV7-2 | TGTGCCAGCAGCTTAGGGGACGTCTCCTACGAGCAGTACTTC | CASSLGDVSYEQYF
TRBJ1-1 | few | NA | TRBV7-2 | TGTGCCAGCAGCGCAGCTCGGCGGTCGAACACTGAAGCTTTCTTT | CASSAARRSNTEAFF
TRBJ2-7 | NA | TRBD2 | TRBV25-1 | TGTGCCGGCATCCTAGGGACTAGCGGCTACGAGCAGTACTTC | CAGILGTSGYEQYF
TRBJ1-4 | NA | NA | TRBV5-5 | TGTGCCAGCTCCCCTCCGGGGGCAGTTCGTAATGAAAAACTGTTTTTT | CASSPPGAVRNEKLFF
TRBJ1-2 | NA | NA | TRBV24-1 | TGTGCCACCAGTGAAGCGGGCCTTAACTATGGCTACACCTTC | CATSEAGLNYGYTF
TRBJ1-1 | NA | NA | TRBV20-1 | TGCAGTGCGGGGACGGTGATGAACACTGAAGCTTTCTTT | CSAGTVMNTEAFF
TRBJ1-1 | many | NA | TRBV30 | TGTGCCTCGGGAGGCGCTTTCTTT | CASGGAFF
TRBJ2-7 | few | TRBD2 | TRBV7-6 | TGTGCCTCAGGACTAGCTATCTACGAGCAGTACTTC | CASGLAIYEQYF
TRBJ1-4 | NA | TRBD1 | TRBV7-2 | TGTGCCAGCAGCCCGCGACAGGGGGCGCTTGAAAAACTGTTTTTT | CASSPRQGALEKLFF
TRBJ2-6 | many | NA | TRBV24-1 | TGTGCCACCAGTGATACTCAGGCCTTCTCTGGGGCCAACGTCCTGACTTTC | CATSDTQAFSGANVLTF
TRBJ1-2 | NA | NA | TRBV6-1 | TGTGCCAGCAGGGAGTTAACTGACTATGGCTACACCTTC | CASRELTDYGYTF
TRBJ2-5 | many | NA | TRBV19 | TGTGCCAGTAGTCTCCATGAGCAGGGGAAAGAGACCCAGTACTTC | CASSLHEQGKETQYF
TRBJ1-2 | NA | NA | TRBV29-1 | TGCAGCGTTGAAGGCATTCCGGGCTACACCTTC | CSVEGIPGYTF
TRBJ2-7 | few | NA | TRBV7-2 | TGTGCCAGCAGCTTCACCCCTAGCGACTACGAGCGGTACTTC | CASSFTPSDYERYF
TRBJ2-7 | NA | TRBD2 | TRBV11-2 | TGTGCCAGCAGCTTTCCGGGACTAGCGGGAGGACTCGCCTACGAGCAGTACTTC | CASSFPGLAGGLAYEQYF
TRBJ1-2 | few | NA | TRBV29-1 | TGCAGCGGGGTCGGAAACTATGGCTACACCTTC | CSGVGNYGYTF
TRBJ2-5 | NA | TRBD2 | TRBV20-1 | TGCAGTGCTAGGGCGCGACTAGCTGCAGAGACCCAGTACTTC | CSARARLAAETQYF
TRBJ2-7 | NA | NA | TRBV28 | TGTGCCAGCAGTCTGACAGGACATAGCTCCTACGAGCAGTACTTC | CASSLTGHSSYEQYF
TRBJ1-2 | many | NA | TRBV6-6 | TGTGCCAGCAGTCCAACCCGGGGCTCGTCTGGCTACACCTTC | CASSPTRGSSGYTF
TRBJ2-7 | NA | TRBD2 | TRBV20-1 | TGCAGTGCTGTACTAGCGGGCCAGAGCGACGAGCAGTACTTC | CSAVLAGQSDEQYF
TRBJ1-1 | many | NA | TRBV9 | TGTGCCAGCAGCGTAGTGGCGGACATGAACACTGAAGCTTTCTTT | CASSVVADMNTEAFF
TRBJ2-7 | few | TRBD2 | TRBV4-2 | TGTGTCAGCAGCCAAGATAGGAGACTAGCGGGGCATTCCTACGAGCAGTACTTC | CVSSQDRRLAGHSYEQYF
TRBJ2-5 | NA | TRBD2 | TRBV29-1 | TGCAGCGTTGAGTGGGCTAGCGGCATCAATGAGCAGTACTTC | CSVEWASGINEQYF
TRBJ1-5 | NA | TRBD1 | TRBV10-3 | TGTGCCATCAGCACTAGACAGGGGGCAGGTCAGCCCCAGCATTTT | CAISTRQGAGQPQHF
TRBJ2-2 | NA | NA | TRBV20-1 | TGCAGTGCTAGAGATCAGCGAGCGGGGAACACCGGGGAGCTGTTTTTT | CSARDQRAGNTGELFF
TRBJ2-7 | many | TRBD2 | TRBV2 | TGTGCCAGCAGTGATAATGGACTAGCGGGAGACGAGCAGTACTTC | CASSDNGLAGDEQYF
TRBJ2-5 | NA | NA | TRBV29-1 | TGCAGCTTAGAGGAGGGGGCCCAAGAGACCCAGTACTTC | CSLEEGAQETQYF
TRBJ2-7 | NA | TRBD1 | TRBV4-1 | TGCGCCAGCAGCCTACGGACAGGGGTCTACGAGCAGTACTTC | CASSLRTGVYEQYF
TRBJ2-7 | many | TRBD1 | TRBV6-2/TRBV6-3 | TGTGCCAGCAGAGACGGGACAGGGGCGGACGAGCAGTACTTC | CASRDGTGADEQYF
TRBJ2-5 | NA | TRBD2 | TRBV25-1 | TGTGCCAGCAGGACTAGCGGGAGTTCGTGGACCCAGTACTTC | CASRTSGSSWTQYF
TRBJ1-1 | NA | NA | TRBV19 | TGTGCCAGTAGTATTGGCTCTCTAGAAGCTTTCTTT | CASSIGSLEAFF
TRBJ1-2 | many | NA | TRBV12-3/TRBV12-4 | TGTGCCAGCGGTAAGACGGATAACTATGGCTACACCTTC | CASGKTDNYGYTF
TRBJ2-7 | many | TRBD2 | TRBV13 | TGTGCCAGCAGTCCCGTCGGACTAGCGGGAGTGGGTGAGCAGTACTTC | CASSPVGLAGVGEQYF
TRBJ2-5 | many | NA | TRBV19 | TGTGCCAGTAGTGCAGACAGGACCCTGGAGACCCAGTACTTC | CASSADRTLETQYF